The 13 T cell receptor beta chains given below trace back to one sample, sequenced in a study of sequential checkpoint blockade in melanoma. The assay was immunoSEQ multiplex PCR, and TCRdb's table has in-frame clones only and misses some. The profile covers about 12,000 clones, with approximately 27% appearing a single time and about 21% taken by the ten largest. Treatment: randomized to nivolumab then ipilimumab (arm A) or the reverse (arm B). This specimen consisted of tumor tissue (inferred from file names), obtained from a patient given nivolumab and ipilimumab in sequence. The source is a human donor with melanoma.

This clone was observed a handful of times. This rearrangement joins TRBV6-8 to TRBJ2-5, with TRBD2 matching over 10 bases. CDR3 size: 13 residues. V shed 6 bases and J 2 bases; nucleotides not matched to a gene: 0. Per germline, CDR1 MNHGY and CDR2 SAAAGT. CDR3 DNA: TGTGCCAGCAGACTAGCGGGGCAAGAGACCCAGTACTTC. Translating gives CASRLAGQETQYF.

The chain recombines TRBV6-8 with TRBJ2-5; D gene ambiguous. Germline V gene sequence: CDR1 MNHGY, CDR2 SAAAGT. This CDR3 spans 14 amino acids. The V and J ends lost 2 bases and 5 bases respectively, with 12 bases between them. The CDR3, as DNA: TGTGCCAGCAGTTACATCAACCCCCAGGAGACCCAGTACTTC. Its translation is CASSYINPQETQYF.

This clone was counted a few times. The same CDR3 can be traced to other DNA sequences in this sample. The V gene is TRBV28, the J gene TRBJ2-7; D possibly corresponds to TRBD2 (5 bases). Trimming cost V 4 bases and J 7 bases, with 11 bases left between them. Germline assignment: CDR1 MDHEN and CDR2 SYDVKM. The CDR3 runs 12 residues. The CDR3, as DNA: TGTGCCAGCAGTTCTAGCCACTGGGAGCAGTACGTC. This gives the protein CASSSSHWEQYV.

This chain links TRBV6-8 with TRBJ1-6; unclear D gene. This CDR3 spans 15 amino acids. CDR1 is MNHGY, CDR2 SAAAGT, per germline. V lost 2 bases and J lost 12, with 17 bases in between. CDR3 DNA: TGTGCCAGCAGTTACCTCCACGGGTGGGATGAACCCCTCCACTTT. It is translated as CASSYLHGWDEPLHF.

This chain links TRBV5-1 with TRBJ2-3, with D maybe TRBD2 (7 bases). Germline V lookup: CDR1 SGHRS, CDR2 YFSETQ. This CDR3 has 15 residues. V lost 1 base, J lost 1 base, and 10 bases lay in between. CDR3 DNA: TGCGCCAGCAGCTTGCGCGGGGGCGGCACAGATACGCAGTATTTT. Protein product: CASSLRGGGTDTQYF.

This clone was detected ten times or more. The genes are TRBV6-8 and TRBJ2-2, with 10 bases matching TRBD2. The V segment lost 5 bases and the J segment 0 bases; nucleotides outside the gene matches: 6. The CDR3 is 17 amino acids. Germline CDR1 MNHGY, CDR2 SAAAGT. The CDR3 DNA reads TGTGCCAGCAGTCGGACTAGCGGAGGAGCGAACACCGGGGAGCTGTTTTTT. It yields the protein CASSRTSGGANTGELFF.

V usage is TRBV11-3 and J usage is TRBJ2-2; a possible D gene is TRBD2 (6 bases). V was pared by 2 bases and J by 4 bases, with 8 bases between. Germline V gene sequence: CDR1 SGHNT, CDR2 YENEEA. The CDR3 is 14 amino acids. CDR3 nucleotide sequence: TGTGCCAGCAGCTTACCGGGAGCCACCGGGGAGCTGTTTTTT. Encoded protein: CASSLPGATGELFF.

The V call is TRBV5-1, the J call TRBJ2-1; 16 bases fit TRBD2. V was pared by 2 bases and J by 7 bases, with 6 bases of the junction left unmatched. Germline values: CDR1 SGHRS, CDR2 YFSETQ. The CDR3 sequence is 17 residues long. DNA for the CDR3: TGCGCCAGCAGCTTAAACCAGGGACTAGCGGGGGGGAATGAGCAGTTCTTC. It encodes CASSLNQGLAGGNEQFF.

The chain combines TRBV6-7 with TRBJ1-2, with 9 bases fitting TRBD1. TRBV6-7 is filed as an ORF, its function uncertain. J lost 7 bases, V lost 7 bases, and 13 bases had no gene match. The CDR3 has 15 residues. The CDR3 DNA reads as TGTGCCAGCACACAACAGGGGGCTTCTTCTAGTGGCTACACCTTC. Translated, it gives CASTQQGASSSGYTF.

This clone qualifies as medium-sized. This sequence joins TRBV28 and TRBJ1-5, with D possibly TRBD1 on 6 matching bases. This CDR3 has 16 amino acids. Germline lookup yields CDR1 MDHEN and CDR2 SYDVKM. Trimming shortened V by 5 bases and J by 0 bases, and 14 bases separated the two germline ends. The CDR3 DNA reads TGTGCCAGCAGTCCCTCGACACAGGGTAGCAATCAGCCCCAGCATTTT. Its protein product is CASSPSTQGSNQPQHF.

This clone appeared a few times. The J gene is TRBJ1-6, the V gene TRBV11-3, with D unclear. The CDR3 consists of 15 residues. V was pared by 6 bases and J by 6 bases, with 15 bases between. Germline V gives CDR1 SGHNT, CDR2 YENEEA. This CDR3 is CASSHRSGLNSPLHF. DNA for the CDR3: TGTGCCAGCAGTCACCGCTCCGGCCTTAATTCACCCCTCCACTTT. The full variable domain, its missing parts supplied by reference TRBV11-3 and TRBJ1-6, is EAGVVQSPRYKIIEKKQPVAFWCNPISGHNTLYWYLQNLGQGPELLIRYENEEAVDDSQLPKDRFSAERLKGVDSTLKIQPAELGDSAVYLCASSHRSGLNSPLHFGNGTRLTVT.

In its sample, this clone was seen many times. This sequence joins TRBV23-1 and TRBJ1-2; tentative D call: TRBD1 (6 bases). Being an ORF, TRBV23-1 has a function that is uncertain. The CDR3 runs 13 residues. With 6 bases removed from V and 7 bases from J, the gap between germline ends came to 15 bases. As DNA, the CDR3 is TGCGCCAGCAGCCTGGTTGGGGGGCGTGGCTACACCTTC. Its protein product is CASSLVGGRGYTF.

This clone showed up many times. At one of its ends the junction is not consistent with the germline gene, which may arise from a read error. The J gene is TRBJ2-5, the V gene TRBV7-6; TRBD1 agrees at 12 bases. CDR1 is SGHVS, CDR2 FNYEAQ, per germline. CDR3 size: 16 residues. The CDR3 here is CASSFGDRGRREAQYF. As DNA, the CDR3 is TGTGCCAGCAGCTTTGGGGACAGGGGGCGAAGAGAGGCCCAGTACTTC. Looking up the rest from reference TRBV7-6 and TRBJ2-5 gives the full variable domain: GAGVSQSPRYKVTKRGQDVALRCDPISGHVSLYWYRQALGQGPEFLTYFNYEAQQDKSGLPNDRFSAERPEGSISTLTIQRTEQRDSAMYRCASSFGDRGRREAQYFGPGTRLLVL.